These 27 T cell receptor beta chains came from one sample sequenced in a study of breast tumors, draining lymph nodes, adjacent tissues. Samples came from axillary lymph nodes draining the breast cancer. TCRdb re-called the multiplex PCR reads with MiXCR, one entry per CDR3 protein. The sample gives roughly 80,000 distinct CDR3 sequences, around 20% of which show up once; about 2.2% is in the top ten. The sequenced material came from axillary lymph node tissue. Receptor source: a female donor with breast cancer. Some clones in this sample may be carry-over from other donors' samples.

This clonotype was picked up many times. The genes are TRBV5-8 and TRBJ1-5; 7 bases are shared with TRBD1. This CDR3 region has 15 residues. Looked up from germline, CDR1 is SGHTS and CDR2 is YDEGEE. Germline trimming cut 0 bases from V and 7 bases from J; bases unmatched to any gene: 7. CDR3 DNA sequence: TGTGCCAGCAGCTTGGAAGGGGGCTTGGGACAGCCCCAGCATTTT. Its translation: CASSLEGGLGQPQHF. The full variable domain, rest sourced from reference TRBV5-8 and TRBJ1-5, is EAGVTQSPTHLIKTRGQQATLRCSPISGHTSVYWYQQALGLGLQFLLWYDEGEERNRGNFPPRFSGRQFPNYSSELNVNALELEDSALYLCASSLEGGLGQPQHFGDGTRLSIL.

Details on this clonotype: A clone one base away is much larger, so this may be a read error. The DNA of the CDR3 is TGTGCCAGCAGCCAAGATACAGAGGCCGAGCAGTACTTC. Protein sequence: CASSQDTEAEQYF. The chain combines TRBV3-1 with TRBJ2-7; D call uncertain. Germline V gene sequence: CDR1 LGHDT, CDR2 YNNKEL (reference sequence). The CDR3 runs 13 residues. The V end lost 0 bases, the J end lost 6 bases, and 9 bases lay between the germline ends.

The chain uses TRBV12-5 and TRBJ2-1, with 8 bases that match TRBD2. The V gene end was trimmed by 5 bases and the J gene end by 4 bases; junction bases not matched to a gene: 7. The CDR3 totals 15 residues. CDR1 LGHNT and CDR2 FRNRAP come from the germline V gene. Here the CDR3 reads CASGPQREFYNEQFF. CDR3 nucleotide sequence: TGTGCTAGTGGTCCCCAGCGGGAGTTTTACAATGAGCAGTTCTTC.

The table lists this clonotype with many counts. V and J are TRBV7-8 and TRBJ1-6, with TRBD1 matching over 11 bases. Trimming cost V 4 bases and J 5 bases; bases outside gene matches: 1. There are 15 residues in the CDR3. Per the germline V gene, CDR1 is SGHVS and CDR2 is FQNEAQ. CDR3 sequence: CASSSGQGDNSPLHF. CDR3 nucleotide sequence: TGTGCCAGCAGCTCGGGACAGGGGGATAATTCACCCCTCCACTTT. The full variable domain, completed using reference TRBV7-8 and TRBJ1-6, is GAGVSQSPRYKVAKRGQDVALRCDPISGHVSLFWYQQALGQGPEFLTYFQNEAQLDKSGLPSDRFFAERPEGSVSTLKIQRTQQEDSAVYLCASSSGQGDNSPLHFGNGTRLTVT.

The table lists this clonotype with many counts. The chain uses TRBV5-1 and TRBJ2-1; 10 nucleotides line up with TRBD2. CDR3 size: 15 residues. Germline V gene sequence: CDR1 SGHRS, CDR2 YFSETQ. V lost 2 bases to trimming and J lost 2 bases; unmatched junction nucleotides: 1. Here the CDR3 DNA reads TGCGCCAGCAGCTTCGGGACTAGCGCCTACAATGAGCAGTTCTTC. Translated: CASSFGTSAYNEQFF.

This clonotype occurred many times. The rearrangement links TRBV6-6 to TRBJ2-1, with 7 bases that match TRBD1. The CDR3 extends over 14 amino acids. Germline V gives CDR1 MNHNY, CDR2 SVGAGI (reference sequence). The trim removed 6 bases at V and 7 bases at J, leaving 9 bases unmatched. The CDR3 DNA follows: TGTGCCAGCAGACCTCCAGGGGGTTTGAATGAGCAGTTCTTC. Its translation: CASRPPGGLNEQFF.

The sample holds many counts of this clonotype. The chain employs TRBV6-2 or TRBV6-3 and TRBJ1-2, with D uncertain. Trimming left V 5 bases short and J 8 bases short, with 9 bases between. This CDR3 has 11 residues. The germline CDR1 and CDR2 sequences are MNHEY and SVGEGT. The CDR3 here is CASSTTWGYTF. CDR3 sequence (DNA): TGTGCCAGCAGTACCACCTGGGGCTACACCTTC.

There are many counts of this clonotype. The DNA for the CDR3 is TGTGCCAGCAGTCCGATTACTAGCGAGAGAGGGCAGTACTTC. Protein sequence: CASSPITSERGQYF. The J gene is TRBJ2-7, the V gene TRBV28, with 7 bases matching TRBD2. CDR1 is MDHEN, CDR2 SYDVKM, per germline. The CDR3 covers 14 residues. V was clipped by 5 bases and J by 9 bases; unmatched bases: 13.

The table lists this clonotype with many counts. The chain links TRBV7-2 to TRBJ2-5; maybe TRBD2 (5 bases). This CDR3 contains 12 residues. Trimming removed 6 bases from V and 3 bases from J, with 8 bases in between. The V gene's germline CDR1 is SGHTA and CDR2 FQGNSA. CDR3 residues: CASSPGKETQYF. CDR3 sequence (DNA): TGTGCCAGCAGTCCCGGGAAAGAGACCCAGTACTTC.

At least ten counts were recorded for this clonotype. The rearrangement joins TRBV20-1 to TRBJ2-1, with TRBD2 matching 9 bases. V was pared by 5 bases and J by 4 bases, with 3 bases of the junction left unmatched. The germline CDR1 and CDR2 sequences are DFQATT and SNEGSKA (reference sequence). The CDR3 totals 13 residues. CDR3 sequence: CSAPTSGYNEQFF. CDR3 nucleotides: TGCAGTGCTCCGACTAGCGGTTACAATGAGCAGTTCTTC.

This clonotype showed up many times. The gene calls are TRBV5-1 and TRBJ2-7; 12 bases match TRBD2. This CDR3 contains 16 residues. With V trimmed by 4 bases and J by 4 bases, 9 bases remained unmatched. CDR1 and CDR2 from the germline V gene are SGHRS and YFSETQ. CDR3 sequence reads: CASSTQTSGSAYEQYF. In DNA form, the CDR3 reads TGCGCCAGCAGCACCCAGACTAGCGGGAGCGCTTACGAGCAGTACTTC.

This clonotype has at least ten counts. CDR3 DNA: TGTGCCAGCGGCGGGAGTGTCTACGAGCAGTACTTC. Amino acids: CASGGSVYEQYF. V gene TRBV9 combines with J gene TRBJ2-7, with 7 bases that match TRBD2. Germline CDR1 is SGDLS and CDR2 is YYNGEE. V shed 7 bases and J 3 bases; nucleotides not matched to a gene: 4. The CDR3 contains 12 residues. Looking up the rest from reference TRBV9 and TRBJ2-7 gives the full variable domain: DSGVTQTPKHLITATGQRVTLRCSPRSGDLSVYWYQQSLDQGLQFLIQYYNGEERAKGNILERFSAQQFPDLHSELNLSSLELGDSALYFCASGGSVYEQYFGPGTRLTVT.

This clonotype was found many times. The V and J genes are TRBV6-2 or TRBV6-3 and TRBJ2-7; 10 bases are shared with TRBD2. This CDR3 spans 17 amino acids. Germline V gene data show CDR1 as MNHEY and CDR2 as SVGEGT. V was pared by 5 bases and J by 2 bases, with 12 bases of the junction left unmatched. The CDR3 loop is CASSRTSGKSVAYEQYF. CDR3 in DNA: TGTGCCAGCAGTCGAACTAGCGGGAAGAGTGTTGCCTACGAGCAGTACTTC.

Note on this clonotype: A much larger clone sits a single nucleotide away, making a read error possible. Since no conserved phenylalanine or tryptophan closes the CDR3, a read error is the likely cause. J is TRBJ1-5 and V is TRBV9; D perhaps matches TRBD1 (5 bases). Trimming left V 7 bases short and J 5 bases short, with 7 bases between. Germline V gene data show CDR1 as SGDLS and CDR2 as YYNGEE. CDR3 length: 11 amino acids. CDR3 sequence (DNA): TGTGCCAGCGGGGCCCATCAGCCCCAGCATGTT. Its translation is CASGAHQPQHV.

This chain joins TRBV10-3 and TRBJ1-6; 10 nucleotides agree with TRBD1. The germline V gene encodes CDR1 ENHRY and CDR2 SYGVKD. With V trimmed by 2 bases and J by 7 bases, 2 bases remained unmatched. The CDR3 loop spans 15 amino acids. The CDR3 sequence: CAISEAGQGNSPLHF. The CDR3 bases are TGTGCCATCAGTGAGGCGGGACAGGGGAATTCACCCCTCCACTTT.

This clonotype has ten or more counts. The V and J genes are TRBV20-1 and TRBJ2-7, with 9 bases that match TRBD2. CDR3 size: 15 residues. With 5 bases clipped from V and 4 bases from J, the junction kept 12 bases outside the gene matches. Germline loops: CDR1 DFQATT, CDR2 SNEGSKA (reference sequence). CDR3 protein: CSAYDLTSGSYEQYF. CDR3 in DNA: TGCAGTGCTTACGATTTGACTAGCGGATCATACGAGCAGTACTTC.

This clonotype was detected only once. A much larger clone lies a single base off, so this may be a read error. V gene TRBV3-1 combines with J gene TRBJ2-7; 14 bases are shared with TRBD2. The CDR3 is 13 residues long. Germline V gene data show CDR1 as LGHDT and CDR2 as YNNKEL (reference sequence). In DNA, the CDR3 is TGTGCCAGCAGCCCGGGACTAGCGGGAGTAAAGCACTTC. It encodes CASSPGLAGVKHF.

The V gene is TRBV19, the J gene TRBJ2-2; TRBD1 aligns across 8 bases. Germline CDR1 is LNHDA and CDR2 is SQIVND (reference sequence). The V segment lost 6 bases and the J segment 2 bases; nucleotides outside the gene matches: 8. The CDR3 is 16 residues long. The CDR3 DNA sequence: TGTGCCAGTAGGAAAAAGACAGGGGAAAACACCGGGGAGCTGTTTTTT. Translation gives CASRKKTGENTGELFF.

This chain connects TRBV9 to TRBJ2-6; D is ambiguous. This CDR3 region has 14 residues. Trimming left V 0 bases short and J 1 base short, with 2 bases between. Germline CDR1 is SGDLS and CDR2 is YYNGEE. The CDR3 here is CASSVGSGANVLTF. For the CDR3, the DNA is TGTGCCAGCAGCGTAGGATCTGGGGCCAACGTCCTGACTTTC.

This clonotype has a count of ten or more. The J gene is TRBJ2-3, the V gene TRBV7-8; 7 bases fit TRBD2. The CDR3 has 17 residues. The trim removed 4 bases at V and 0 bases at J, leaving 10 bases unmatched. CDR1 is SGHVS, CDR2 FQNEAQ, per germline. The CDR3, as DNA: TGTGCCAGCAGCTATAGGGGAGGGGCAAGTAGCACAGATACGCAGTATTTT. Amino acid sequence: CASSYRGGASSTDTQYF.

The rearrangement uses TRBV29-1 and TRBJ2-5; 11 bases align to TRBD2. Germline values: CDR1 SQVTM, CDR2 ANQGSEA. The CDR3 is 14 residues long. The V gene end was trimmed by 1 base and the J gene end by 2 bases; junction bases not matched to a gene: 0. The CDR3 loop is CSVEVAGGQETQYF. The CDR3 DNA sequence: TGCAGCGTTGAAGTAGCGGGAGGGCAAGAGACCCAGTACTTC. Complete variable domain (other parts from reference TRBV29-1 and TRBJ2-5): SAVISQKPSRDICQRGTSLTIQCQVDSQVTMMFWYRQQPGQSLTLIATANQGSEATYESGFVIDKFPISRPNLTFSTLTVSNMSPEDSSIYLCSVEVAGGQETQYFGPGTRLLVL.

This clonotype came up many times. This chain links TRBV20-1 with TRBJ1-2; 8 bases fit TRBD1. The trim removed 2 bases at V and 6 bases at J, leaving 5 bases unmatched. Germline assignment: CDR1 DFQATT and CDR2 SNEGSKA (reference sequence). This CDR3 has 13 residues. CDR3 in DNA: TGCAGTGCTAGATCTACAGGGGGGGATGGCTACACCTTC. Amino acid sequence: CSARSTGGDGYTF.

Comments on this clonotype: With a much larger clone just one base away, this may be a read error. CDR3 sequence: CSARGPRDEQFF. CDR3 nucleotides: TGCAGTGCTAGAGGACCCCGGGATGAGCAGTTCTTC. This chain connects TRBV20-1 to TRBJ2-1, with D unclear. CDR1 is DFQATT and CDR2 is SNEGSKA in the germline V gene (reference sequence). There are 12 residues in the CDR3. Trimming left V 1 base short and J 8 bases short, with 9 bases between.

Comment on this clonotype: This sequence may be a read error, since a much larger clone differs from it by one base. The chain employs TRBV7-9 and TRBJ2-5, with 7 bases lining up with TRBD2. Germline values: CDR1 SEHNR, CDR2 FQNEAQ (reference sequence). The CDR3 has 17 residues. With 0 bases clipped from V and 2 bases from J, the junction kept 9 bases outside the gene matches. The CDR3 nucleotides read TGTGCCAGCAGCTTAGCGAAAGAGACTAGCCGACAAGAGACCCAGTACTTC. Translating gives CASSLAKETSRQETQYF.

At least ten counts were recorded for this clonotype. This chain joins TRBV6-4 and TRBJ2-1, with 8 bases that match TRBD2. The CDR3 loop spans 14 amino acids. Germline assignment: CDR1 MRHNA and CDR2 SNTAGT. V was pared by 4 bases and J by 7 bases, with 6 bases of the junction left unmatched. The CDR3 sequence is CASSAGGVQNEQFF. In nucleotides, the CDR3 is TGTGCCAGCAGTGCCGGGGGGGTTCAGAATGAGCAGTTCTTC.

To note about this clonotype: This could be a read error, since a much larger clone is one nucleotide away. The CDR3 loop is CSARSGNQPQHF. Written as DNA, the CDR3 is TGCAGTGCTAGATCTGGCAATCAGCCCCAGCATTTT. The J gene is TRBJ1-5, the V gene TRBV20-1, with D hard to call. The V end lost 2 bases, the J end lost 2 bases, and 4 bases lay between the germline ends. Germline V gene lookup returns CDR1 DFQATT and CDR2 SNEGSKA (reference sequence). The CDR3 has 12 residues.

This clonotype was observed at least ten times. The chain joins TRBV4-1 to TRBJ2-2; D unresolved. The CDR3 extends over 15 amino acids. Between the trimmed V and J ends, which lost 3 bases and 7 bases, there was a span of 15 bases. Germline assignment: CDR1 MGHRA and CDR2 YSYEKL. The CDR3 reads CASSHADRRGGELFF. CDR3 sequence (DNA): TGCGCCAGCAGCCACGCCGACCGTAGAGGCGGGGAGCTGTTTTTT.